Listed here are 10 T cell receptor beta chains from one sample, sequenced in a study of blood T cell repertoires in COVID-19. Libraries were prepared by immunoSEQ multiplex PCR; TCRdb keeps only in-frame clonotypes and omits some of them. This sample yields some 450,000 clones, of which 70% to 90% are seen a single time; roughly 13% belongs to the top ten. Sequenced sample: peripheral blood. These receptors all stem from a woman between 50 and 59 years old with COVID-19, enrolled during active disease.

The chain combines TRBV13 with TRBJ1-2; a weak D match, TRBD1 (6 bases). V was cut by 4 bases and J by 4 bases, with 16 bases left in between. The CDR3 is made up of 15 amino acids. Germline-derived CDR1 and CDR2 are PRHDT and FYEKMQ (reference sequence). CDR3 nucleotide sequence: TGTGCCAGCAGCTCTGGACAGACTTCACCCTATGGCTACACCTTC. It is translated as CASSSGQTSPYGYTF.

The chain combines TRBV5-1 with TRBJ2-6; D may be TRBD1 (6 bases). Per germline, CDR1 SGHRS and CDR2 YFSETQ. V shed 0 bases and J shed 0 bases, with 7 bases lying between them. This CDR3 is 16 amino acids long. The CDR3 here is CASSLEGVSGANVLTF. CDR3 nucleotides: TGCGCCAGCAGCTTGGAGGGGGTCTCTGGGGCCAACGTCCTGACTTTC.

This sequence joins TRBV5-1 and TRBJ1-4; no definite D call. CDR1 is SGHRS and CDR2 is YFSETQ in the germline V gene. The CDR3 is 13 amino acids. V was trimmed by 2 bases and J by 8 bases, leaving 10 bases between them. The DNA of the CDR3 is TGCGCCAGCAGCTTAGAGGGCACCGAAAAACTGTTTTTT. Protein: CASSLEGTEKLFF.

The rearrangement links TRBV18 to TRBJ1-4, with D tentatively TRBD1 (6 bases). The V end was cut by 1 base, the J end by 8 bases, with 14 bases between. The CDR3 consists of 15 residues. CDR1 is KGHSH, CDR2 LQKENI, per germline. CDR3 nucleotide sequence: TGTGCCAGCTCACCACGAGACTGGGGGCGAGAAAAACTGTTTTTT. It translates to CASSPRDWGREKLFF.

The chain joins TRBV27 to TRBJ1-4; 8 bases map to TRBD1. The CDR3 has 15 residues. V lost 2 bases, J lost 7 bases, and 6 bases stayed unmatched. Germline loops: CDR1 MNHEY, CDR2 SMNVEV (reference sequence). The CDR3 region is CASSLNGGQVEKLFF. For the CDR3, the DNA is TGTGCCAGCAGTTTAAATGGGGGACAGGTTGAAAAACTGTTTTTT.

The genes are TRBV12-3 or TRBV12-4 and TRBJ2-1; D is possibly TRBD2 (5 bases). V shed 6 bases and J shed 8 bases, with 14 bases lying between them. The CDR3 has 13 amino acids. The CDR3 protein is CASRGGRPHEQFF. CDR3 nucleotides: TGTGCCAGCAGAGGCGGGCGGCCCCATGAGCAGTTCTTC.

V gene TRBV27 combines with J gene TRBJ2-1; D not certain. This CDR3 is built from 15 residues. Germline lookup yields CDR1 MNHEY and CDR2 SMNVEV (reference sequence). V lost 0 bases, J lost 7 bases, and 13 bases lay in between. CDR3 nucleotide sequence: TGTGCCAGCAGTTTATCTAGCTCGTACAAGAATGAGCAGTTCTTC. Its protein is CASSLSSSYKNEQFF.

This rearrangement joins TRBV9 to TRBJ1-2; D is perhaps TRBD1 (5 bases). The CDR3 loop spans 12 amino acids. V was cut by 4 bases and J by 4 bases, with 8 bases left in between. CDR1 and CDR2 from the germline V gene are SGDLS and YYNGEE. CDR3 region: CASSNQGYGYTF. CDR3 DNA sequence: TGTGCCAGCAGCAACCAGGGCTATGGCTACACCTTC.

Only a few counts were recorded for this clone. The chain employs TRBV20-1 and TRBJ1-6, with D unclear. CDR3 length: 11 amino acids. V was shortened by 1 base and J by 12 bases, with 7 bases between the two germline ends. Germline lookup yields CDR1 DFQATT and CDR2 SNEGSKA (reference sequence). The CDR3 DNA is TGCAGTGCTAGAGGGGCTGAACCCCTCCACTTT. It yields the protein CSARGAEPLHF.

The chain employs TRBV20-1 and TRBJ2-5; no clear D gene. V lost 3 bases and J 5 bases, leaving 10 bases between the germline ends. This CDR3 spans 12 amino acids. CDR1 is DFQATT and CDR2 is SNEGSKA in the germline V gene (reference sequence). The CDR3 here is CSASLSYETQYF. CDR3 in DNA: TGCAGTGCTAGTTTGAGTTACGAGACCCAGTACTTC.